The source of this TCR beta chain is a study of cytomegalovirus exposure and HLA in healthy donors. General observations from the study: Most observed TCR sequences were rare, whereas some public TCRs were detected in many donors. As was reported, the classifier diagnosed cytomegalovirus status with high specificity and sensitivity. A list of roughly 180 TCR beta chains associated with cytomegalovirus was given.

CDR3 length: 15 residues. Trimming at V came to 4 bases and at J to 3 bases, leaving 8 bases not matched to a gene. CDR1 is SGHTA and CDR2 is FQGNSA in the germline V gene. Notes on this clone: Its cognate antigen is unknown.

Use of 60 Vbeta and 13 Jbeta primers characterized the PCR. TCRdb's copy holds only in-frame clones and misses some; the assay was immunoSEQ multiplex PCR. The repertoire holds roughly 97,000 clones, roughly a tenth seen once, with 5.5% to 7.5% in the top ten. This chain uses TRBV7-2 with TRBJ2-7; 8 nucleotides align to TRBD2. The source of this sequence is a man in his forties in good health and CMV-seropositive. The sequencing input was PBMCs. The CDR3 nucleotides are TGTGCCAGCAGCTCACAAGCGGGAGTCTACTACGAGCAGTACTTC. It codes for CASSSQAGVYYEQYF.